This T cell receptor beta chain was sequenced for a study of blood T cell repertoires in COVID-19. About the study: Some COVID-19 samples were acute and others convalescent; all came from the United States, Italy and Spain.

In the study's own analysis: Reference gene primer amplification yielded estimated nucleated cell counts. TCRdb's copy holds only in-frame clones and misses some; the assay was immunoSEQ multiplex PCR. V and J calls and clone size come straight from that table; D and trimming were deduced from the DNA. Here the sample spans about 200,000 clones, roughly 89% being singletons. Germline CDR1 SGHRS, CDR2 YFSETQ. CDR3 length: 18 residues. V was clipped by 0 bases and J by 1 base; unmatched bases: 11. This sequence was found in a man aged 60 to 75 who had recovered from COVID-19. V and J are TRBV5-1 and TRBJ2-5; 8 bases are shared with TRBD2. Sequenced sample: peripheral blood. The CDR3 protein is CASSLEVAGSPLQETQYF. As DNA, the CDR3 is TGCGCCAGCAGCTTGGAAGTAGCGGGGTCTCCCCTCCAAGAGACCCAGTACTTC.